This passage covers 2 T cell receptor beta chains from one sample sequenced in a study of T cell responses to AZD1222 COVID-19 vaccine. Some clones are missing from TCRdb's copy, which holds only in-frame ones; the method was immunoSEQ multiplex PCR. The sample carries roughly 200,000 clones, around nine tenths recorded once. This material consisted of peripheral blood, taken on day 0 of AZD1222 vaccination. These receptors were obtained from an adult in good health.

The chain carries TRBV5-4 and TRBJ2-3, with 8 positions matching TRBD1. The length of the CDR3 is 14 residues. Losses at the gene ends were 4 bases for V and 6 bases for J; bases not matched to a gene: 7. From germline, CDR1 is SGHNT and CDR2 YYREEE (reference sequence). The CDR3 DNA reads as TGTGCCAGCAGCCCTGGACAGGGATCGGATACGCAGTATTTT. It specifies CASSPGQGSDTQYF.

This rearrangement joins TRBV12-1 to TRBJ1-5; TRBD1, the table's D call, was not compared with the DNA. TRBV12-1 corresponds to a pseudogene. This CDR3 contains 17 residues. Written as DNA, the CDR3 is TGTGCCAGCAGCTTTGGAGACAGGGGTGATTCAGATCAGCCCCAGCATTTT. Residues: CASSFGDRGDSDQPQHF.